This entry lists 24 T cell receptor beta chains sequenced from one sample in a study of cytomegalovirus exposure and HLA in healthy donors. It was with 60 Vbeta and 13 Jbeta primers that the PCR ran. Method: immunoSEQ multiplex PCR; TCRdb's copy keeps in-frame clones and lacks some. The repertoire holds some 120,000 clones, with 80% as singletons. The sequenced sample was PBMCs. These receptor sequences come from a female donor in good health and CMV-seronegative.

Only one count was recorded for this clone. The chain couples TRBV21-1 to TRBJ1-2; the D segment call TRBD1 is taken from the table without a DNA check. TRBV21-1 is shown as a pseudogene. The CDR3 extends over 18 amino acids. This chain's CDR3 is CASSKAGQGTRLAYGYTF. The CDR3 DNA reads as TGTGCCAGCAGCAAAGCGGGACAGGGGACGCGCCTCGCCTATGGCTACACCTTC.

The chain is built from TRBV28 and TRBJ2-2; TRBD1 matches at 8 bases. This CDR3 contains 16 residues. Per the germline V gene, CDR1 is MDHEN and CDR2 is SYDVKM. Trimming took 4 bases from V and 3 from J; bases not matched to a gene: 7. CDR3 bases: TGTGCCAGCAGTTCCCCAGGGGGCGCGGACACCGGGGAGCTGTTTTTT. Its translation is CASSSPGGADTGELFF.

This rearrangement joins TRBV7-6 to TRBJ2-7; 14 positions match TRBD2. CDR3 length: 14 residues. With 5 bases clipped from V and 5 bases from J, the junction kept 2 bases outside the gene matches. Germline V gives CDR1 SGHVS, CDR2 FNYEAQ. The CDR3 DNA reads TGTGCCAGCAGCCCGGGACTAGCGGGGGACGAGCAGTACTTC. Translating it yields CASSPGLAGDEQYF.

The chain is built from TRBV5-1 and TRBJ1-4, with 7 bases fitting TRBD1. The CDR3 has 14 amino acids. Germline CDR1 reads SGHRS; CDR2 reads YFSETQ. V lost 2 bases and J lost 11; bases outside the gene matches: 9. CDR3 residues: CASSLSTGPGKLFF. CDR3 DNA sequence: TGCGCCAGCAGCTTATCGACAGGGCCGGGGAAACTGTTTTTT.

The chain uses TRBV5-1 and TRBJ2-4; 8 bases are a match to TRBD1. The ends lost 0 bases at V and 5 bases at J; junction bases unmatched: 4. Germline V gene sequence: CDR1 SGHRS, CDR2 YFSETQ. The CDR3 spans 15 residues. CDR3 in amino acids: CASSLAGGEENIQYF. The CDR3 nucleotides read TGCGCCAGCAGCTTGGCAGGGGGCGAGGAAAACATTCAGTACTTC.

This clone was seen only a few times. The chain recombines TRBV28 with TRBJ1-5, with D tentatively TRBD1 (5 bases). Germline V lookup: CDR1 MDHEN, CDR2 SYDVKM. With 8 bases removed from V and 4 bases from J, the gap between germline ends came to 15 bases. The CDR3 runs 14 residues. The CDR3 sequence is CASYGGTQNQPQHF. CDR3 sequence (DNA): TGTGCCAGCTACGGAGGGACTCAAAATCAGCCCCAGCATTTT.

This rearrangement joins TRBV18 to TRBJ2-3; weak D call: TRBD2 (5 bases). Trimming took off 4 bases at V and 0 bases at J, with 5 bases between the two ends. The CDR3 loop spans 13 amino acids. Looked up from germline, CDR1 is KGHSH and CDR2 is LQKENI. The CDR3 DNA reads TGTGCCAGCTCACGGACTAGCACAGATACGCAGTATTTT. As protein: CASSRTSTDTQYF.

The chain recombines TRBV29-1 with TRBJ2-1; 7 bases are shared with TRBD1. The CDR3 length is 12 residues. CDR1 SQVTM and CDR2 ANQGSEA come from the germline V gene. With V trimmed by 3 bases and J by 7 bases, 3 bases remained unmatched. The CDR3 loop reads CSVDQGVNEQFF. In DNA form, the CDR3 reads TGCAGCGTTGACCAGGGGGTAAATGAGCAGTTCTTC.

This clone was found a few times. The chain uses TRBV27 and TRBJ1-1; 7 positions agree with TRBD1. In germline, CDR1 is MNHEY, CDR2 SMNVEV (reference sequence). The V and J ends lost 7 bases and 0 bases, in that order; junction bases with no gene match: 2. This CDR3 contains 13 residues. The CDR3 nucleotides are TGTGCCAGCACGGACAGGATGAACACTGAAGCTTTCTTT. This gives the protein CASTDRMNTEAFF.

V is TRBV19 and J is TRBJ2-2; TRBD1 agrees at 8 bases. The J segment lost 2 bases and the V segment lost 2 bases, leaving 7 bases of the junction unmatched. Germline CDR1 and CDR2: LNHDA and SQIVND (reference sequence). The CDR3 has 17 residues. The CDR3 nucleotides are TGTGCCAGTAGTATATTGGGGACAGGATTAAACACCGGGGAGCTGTTTTTT. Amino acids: CASSILGTGLNTGELFF.

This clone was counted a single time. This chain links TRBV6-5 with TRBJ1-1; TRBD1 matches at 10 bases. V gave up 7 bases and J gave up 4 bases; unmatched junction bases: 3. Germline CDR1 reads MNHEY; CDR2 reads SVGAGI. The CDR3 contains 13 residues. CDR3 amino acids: CASMRDRGTEAFF. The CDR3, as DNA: TGTGCCAGCATGAGGGACAGGGGCACTGAAGCTTTCTTT.

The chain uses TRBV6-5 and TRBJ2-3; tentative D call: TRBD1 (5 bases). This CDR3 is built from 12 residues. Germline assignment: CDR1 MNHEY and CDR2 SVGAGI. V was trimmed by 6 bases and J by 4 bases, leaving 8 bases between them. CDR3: CASRQGPDTQYF. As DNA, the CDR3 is TGTGCCAGCAGGCAGGGTCCAGATACGCAGTATTTT.

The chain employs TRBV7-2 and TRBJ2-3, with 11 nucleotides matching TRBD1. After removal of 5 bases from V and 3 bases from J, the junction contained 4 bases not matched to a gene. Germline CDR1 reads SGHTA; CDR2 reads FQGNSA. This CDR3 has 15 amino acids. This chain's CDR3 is CASSKDRGRTDTQYF. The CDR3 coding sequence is TGTGCCAGCAGCAAGGACAGGGGGCGGACAGATACGCAGTATTTT.

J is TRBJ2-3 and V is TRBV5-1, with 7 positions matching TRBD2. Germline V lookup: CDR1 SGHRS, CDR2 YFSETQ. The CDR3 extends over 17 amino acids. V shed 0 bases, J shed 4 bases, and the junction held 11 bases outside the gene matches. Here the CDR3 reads CASSLAAGVSGPDTQYF. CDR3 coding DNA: TGCGCCAGCAGCTTGGCTGCGGGAGTATCTGGTCCAGATACGCAGTATTTT. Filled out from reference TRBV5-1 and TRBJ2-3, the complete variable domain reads KAGVTQTPRYLIKTRGQQVTLSCSPISGHRSVSWYQQTPGQGLQFLFEYFSETQRNKGNFPGRFSGRQFSNSRSEMNVSTLELGDSALYLCASSLAAGVSGPDTQYFGPGTRLTVL.

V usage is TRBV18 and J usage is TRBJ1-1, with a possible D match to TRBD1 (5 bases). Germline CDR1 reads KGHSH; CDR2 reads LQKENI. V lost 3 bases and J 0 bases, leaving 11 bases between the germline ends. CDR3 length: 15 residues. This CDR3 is CASSPLPGLNTEAFF. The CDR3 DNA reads TGTGCCAGCTCACCCTTACCAGGGCTGAACACTGAAGCTTTCTTT. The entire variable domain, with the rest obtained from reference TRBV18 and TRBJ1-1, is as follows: NAGVMQNPRHLVRRRGQEARLRCSPMKGHSHVYWYRQLPEEGLKFMVYLQKENIIDESGMPKERFSAEFPKEGPSILRIQQVVRGDSAAYFCASSPLPGLNTEAFFGQGTRLTVV.

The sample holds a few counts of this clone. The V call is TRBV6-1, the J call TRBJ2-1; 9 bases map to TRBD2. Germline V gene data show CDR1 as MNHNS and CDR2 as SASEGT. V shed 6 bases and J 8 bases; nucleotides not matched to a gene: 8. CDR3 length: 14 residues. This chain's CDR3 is CASSWSGGQDEQFF. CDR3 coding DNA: TGTGCCAGCAGCTGGAGCGGGGGGCAAGATGAGCAGTTCTTC.

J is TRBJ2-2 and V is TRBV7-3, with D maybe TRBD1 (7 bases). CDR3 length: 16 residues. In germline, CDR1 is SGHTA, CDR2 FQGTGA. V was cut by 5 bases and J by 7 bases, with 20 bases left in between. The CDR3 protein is CASSTSGQGGYGELFF. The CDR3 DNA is TGTGCCAGCAGCACCTCCGGCCAGGGGGGATACGGGGAGCTGTTTTTT.

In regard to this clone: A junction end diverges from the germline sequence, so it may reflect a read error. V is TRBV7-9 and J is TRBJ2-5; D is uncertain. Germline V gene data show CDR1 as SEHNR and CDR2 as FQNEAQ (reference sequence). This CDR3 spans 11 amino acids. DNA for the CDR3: TGTTCCAGCAGCCTACAAGAGACCCAGTACTTC. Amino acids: CSSSLQETQYF.

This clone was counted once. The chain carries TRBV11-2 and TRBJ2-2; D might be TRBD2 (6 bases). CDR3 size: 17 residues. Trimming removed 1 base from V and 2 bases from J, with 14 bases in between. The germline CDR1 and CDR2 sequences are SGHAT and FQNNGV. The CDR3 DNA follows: TGTGCCAGCAGCTTAGGGGCGGGGCCCACCAACACCGGGGAGCTGTTTTTT. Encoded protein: CASSLGAGPTNTGELFF.

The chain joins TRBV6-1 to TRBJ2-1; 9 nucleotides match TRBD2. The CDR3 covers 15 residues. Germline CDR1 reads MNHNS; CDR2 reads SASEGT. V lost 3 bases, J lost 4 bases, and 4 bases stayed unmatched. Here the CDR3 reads CASSELAGRYNEQFF. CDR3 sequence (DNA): TGTGCCAGCAGTGAGCTAGCGGGGAGGTACAATGAGCAGTTCTTC.

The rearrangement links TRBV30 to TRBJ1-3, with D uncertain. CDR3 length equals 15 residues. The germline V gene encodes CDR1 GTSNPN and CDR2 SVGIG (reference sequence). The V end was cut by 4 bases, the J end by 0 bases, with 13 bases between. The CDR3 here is CAWTPAQSSGNTIYF. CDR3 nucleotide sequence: TGTGCCTGGACCCCCGCACAGAGCTCTGGAAACACCATATATTTT. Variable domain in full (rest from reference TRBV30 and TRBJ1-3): SQTIHQWPATLVQPVGSPLSLECTVEGTSNPNLYWYRQAAGRGLQLLFYSVGIGQISSEVPQNLSASRPQDRQFILSSKKLLLSDSGFYLCAWTPAQSSGNTIYFGEGSWLTVV.

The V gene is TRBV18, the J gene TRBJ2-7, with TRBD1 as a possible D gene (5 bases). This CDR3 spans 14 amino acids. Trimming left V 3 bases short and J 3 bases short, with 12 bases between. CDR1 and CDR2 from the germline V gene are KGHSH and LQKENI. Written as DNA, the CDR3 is TGTGCCAGCTCACCGTCCGGACAAATCTACGAGCAGTACTTC. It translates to CASSPSGQIYEQYF.

The CDR3 sequence is CASTTTRQSLGNTIYF. In DNA form, the CDR3 reads TGTGCCAGCACAACGACCAGACAGTCTCTGGGAAACACCATATATTTT. The chain joins TRBV28 to TRBJ1-3; TRBD1 might be the D (5 bases). Germline V gene lookup returns CDR1 MDHEN and CDR2 SYDVKM. This CDR3 is 16 amino acids long. V lost 7 bases to trimming and J lost 4 bases, with 20 bases between them.

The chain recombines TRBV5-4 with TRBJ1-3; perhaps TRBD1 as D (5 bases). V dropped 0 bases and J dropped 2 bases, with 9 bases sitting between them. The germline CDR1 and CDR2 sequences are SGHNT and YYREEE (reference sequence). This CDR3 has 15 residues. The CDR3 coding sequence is TGTGCCAGCAGCTTGGTTGCAGGGACTGGAAACACCATATATTTT. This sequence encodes CASSLVAGTGNTIYF.